The 24 T cell receptor beta chains given below trace back to one sample, sequenced in a study of shared clonotypes between healthy human individuals. The table came from immunoSEQ multiplex PCR; TCRdb's copy has only in-frame clones and leaves some out. The sample has 2 million to 2.5 million clones, 85% to 95% seen once. The sequencing input was naive CD4+ T cells sorted from blood. The subset: CD45RA+ positively selected. The receptors derive from a man between 18 and 29 years old in good health.

The CDR3 region is CAWSLGGKGEKLFF. CDR3 sequence (DNA): TGTGCCTGGAGTTTGGGGGGGAAGGGTGAAAAACTGTTTTTT. The J gene is TRBJ1-4, the V gene TRBV30, with D perhaps TRBD1 (5 bases). The CDR3 consists of 14 residues. Trimming removed 2 bases from V and 7 bases from J, with 14 bases in between. Germline-derived CDR1 and CDR2 are GTSNPN and SVGIG (reference sequence).

Details on this clone: The same CDR3 can be traced to other DNA sequences in this sample. The rearrangement joins TRBV5-6 to TRBJ1-5; D is unresolved. This CDR3 contains 14 residues. V lost 1 base, J lost 5 bases, and 10 bases lay in between. The V gene's germline CDR1 is SGHDT and CDR2 YYEEEE. This CDR3 reads CASSLTGRYQPQHF. CDR3 DNA: TGTGCCAGCAGCTTGACGGGCCGCTATCAGCCCCAGCATTTT.

The chain joins TRBV6-1 to TRBJ2-5, with 9 bases matching TRBD2. The CDR3 covers 17 residues. Germline V gives CDR1 MNHNS, CDR2 SASEGT. Losses at the gene ends were 4 bases for V and 3 bases for J; bases not matched to a gene: 12. The DNA for the CDR3 is TGTGCCAGCAGTGTTACCGGGACTAGCTCAAGCAAAGAGACCCAGTACTTC. Translating gives CASSVTGTSSSKETQYF.

This rearrangement joins TRBV7-2 to TRBJ2-3; possibly TRBD2 for D (6 bases). CDR1 and CDR2 from the germline V gene are SGHTA and FQGNSA. CDR3 length: 17 amino acids. Trimming removed 1 base at V and 0 bases at J, with 14 bases between. The CDR3 protein is CASSLVPRGTSTDTQYF. The CDR3, as DNA: TGTGCCAGCAGCTTAGTTCCGCGGGGTACTAGCACAGATACGCAGTATTTT.

This clone was recorded only once. The same CDR3 also results from other DNA sequences found in this sample. The gene calls are TRBV11-2 and TRBJ2-7, with 9 bases aligning to TRBD2. The CDR3 has 16 residues. Trimming took 3 bases from V and 0 from J; bases not matched to a gene: 6. Germline V gives CDR1 SGHAT, CDR2 FQNNGV. In DNA form, the CDR3 reads TGTGCCAGCAGCTTTACGAGCGGGGGGAGCTCCTACGAGCAGTACTTC. Translated, it gives CASSFTSGGSSYEQYF. The full variable domain, its missing parts supplied by reference TRBV11-2 and TRBJ2-7, is EAGVAQSPRYKIIEKRQSVAFWCNPISGHATLYWYQQILGQGPKLLIQFQNNGVVDDSQLPKDRFSAERLKGVDSTLKIQPAKLEDSAVYLCASSFTSGGSSYEQYFGPGTRLTVT.

This clone appeared a single time. J is TRBJ1-4 and V is TRBV10-3; no reliable D call. Germline values: CDR1 ENHRY, CDR2 SYGVKD. V was shortened by 0 bases and J by 8 bases, with 10 bases between the two germline ends. The CDR3 length is 14 residues. Here the CDR3 DNA reads TGTGCCATCAGTGAGTCGAAGATGGGAGAAAAACTGTTTTTT. Translation gives CAISESKMGEKLFF.

Concerning this clone itself: Other DNA sequences of this sample code for an identical CDR3. This sequence joins TRBV6-5 and TRBJ1-2; D call uncertain. V was cut by 0 bases and J by 6 bases, with 5 bases left in between. This CDR3 spans 12 amino acids. CDR1 and CDR2 from the germline V gene are MNHEY and SVGAGI. The CDR3 loop reads CASSYSGNGYTF. The CDR3 DNA sequence: TGTGCCAGCAGTTACTCCGGGAATGGCTACACCTTC.

V gene TRBV28 combines with J gene TRBJ1-4, with D possibly being TRBD1 (6 bases). CDR3 length equals 15 residues. Trimming took off 6 bases at V and 7 bases at J, with 18 bases between the two ends. The germline V gene encodes CDR1 MDHEN and CDR2 SYDVKM. CDR3 DNA: TGTGCCAGCAGCCCAGTAGGACAGCCCTCTGAAAAACTGTTTTTT. It encodes CASSPVGQPSEKLFF. Full variable domain (missing parts from reference TRBV28 and TRBJ1-4): DVKVTQSSRYLVKRTGEKVFLECVQDMDHENMFWYRQDPGLGLRLIYFSYDVKMKEKGDIPEGYSVSREKKERFSLILESASTNQTSMYLCASSPVGQPSEKLFFGSGTQLSVL.

The chain is built from TRBV7-2 and TRBJ1-6; D ambiguous. The CDR3 covers 15 residues. Germline V lookup: CDR1 SGHTA, CDR2 FQGNSA. Deletions cut 5 bases from V and 13 bases from J, with 21 bases between. Here the CDR3 reads CASSTGPDPASPLHF. CDR3 DNA sequence: TGTGCCAGCAGCACCGGACCGGATCCCGCTTCCCCCCTCCACTTT.

Concerning this clone itself: This sample includes further DNA sequences coding for the same CDR3. The chain employs TRBV27 and TRBJ1-6; D not resolved. V dropped 2 bases and J dropped 10 bases, with 9 bases sitting between them. This CDR3 is 13 amino acids long. Germline V gene data show CDR1 as MNHEY and CDR2 as SMNVEV (reference sequence). CDR3 in amino acids: CASSLDPRSPLHF. CDR3 DNA: TGTGCCAGCAGTTTAGATCCGCGCTCACCCCTCCACTTT.

The V and J genes are TRBV15 and TRBJ2-3, with D perhaps TRBD2 (6 bases). The CDR3 consists of 16 residues. The germline CDR1 and CDR2 sequences are LNHNV and YYDKDF (reference sequence). The ends were cut back, 3 bases at V and 1 base at J, with 14 bases in the middle. The DNA of the CDR3 is TGTGCCACCAGCAGGAGCCGGGACTTCGGCACAGATACGCAGTATTTT. Its protein product is CATSRSRDFGTDTQYF.

The chain couples TRBV9 to TRBJ2-1, with D maybe TRBD2 (6 bases). The CDR3 spans 15 residues. CDR1 and CDR2 from the germline V gene are SGDLS and YYNGEE. Trimming removed 0 bases at V and 3 bases at J, with 10 bases between. CDR3 DNA sequence: TGTGCCAGCAGCGTAGGTGCGGACTACTACAATGAGCAGTTCTTC. Its protein product is CASSVGADYYNEQFF.

Note on this clone: Within the sample, other DNA sequences also encode this same CDR3. The rearrangement joins TRBV7-9 to TRBJ2-5, with D perhaps TRBD2 (5 bases). This CDR3 is built from 14 residues. V lost 0 bases and J lost 5, with 10 bases in between. Germline V CDR1 and CDR2: SEHNR, FQNEAQ (reference sequence). CDR3 loop: CASSLAGGGETQYF. CDR3 DNA sequence: TGTGCCAGCAGCTTAGCTGGTGGCGGGGAGACCCAGTACTTC.

The count of this clone is one. The V gene is TRBV11-2, the J gene TRBJ2-2, with 9 bases identical to TRBD1. This CDR3 comprises 17 residues. Germline lookup yields CDR1 SGHAT and CDR2 FQNNGV. Trimming at V came to 5 bases and at J to 0 bases, leaving 7 bases not matched to a gene. CDR3 DNA sequence: TGTGCCAGCAGCGCGGACAGGGGACTACCGAACACCGGGGAGCTGTTTTTT. Translated, it gives CASSADRGLPNTGELFF.

This clone was seen more than once but under ten times. The gene calls are TRBV19 and TRBJ1-3; 7 bases fit TRBD1. The CDR3 extends over 13 amino acids. CDR1 is LNHDA, CDR2 SQIVND, per germline (reference sequence). V lost 8 bases and J lost 0; bases outside the gene matches: 1. The chain's CDR3 is CASRQGSGNTIYF. The CDR3 DNA reads TGTGCCAGTCGACAGGGCTCTGGAAACACCATATATTTT.

The chain joins TRBV11-2 to TRBJ2-1; TRBD2 might be the D (6 bases). CDR3 length: 14 amino acids. Germline loops: CDR1 SGHAT, CDR2 FQNNGV. Trimming took 1 base from V and 3 from J, leaving 7 bases between them. Here the CDR3 reads CASSLGGNYNEQFF. CDR3 nucleotides: TGTGCCAGCAGCTTAGGCGGGAACTACAATGAGCAGTTCTTC.

The rearrangement uses TRBV10-3 and TRBJ2-7, with TRBD2 matching over 14 bases. V lost 10 bases to trimming and J lost 6 bases; unmatched junction nucleotides: 23. Germline CDR1 ENHRY, CDR2 SYGVKD. The CDR3 runs to 19 residues. CDR3 in DNA: TGTGCCACCCATCCAACCGGGACTAGCGGGAGTGATTCGGGTTCCGAGCAGTACTTC. Protein product: CATHPTGTSGSDSGSEQYF.

The chain combines TRBV15 with TRBJ2-7, with a possible D match to TRBD2 (5 bases). This CDR3 region has 13 residues. V lost 0 bases to trimming and J lost 7 bases, with 10 bases between them. Germline-derived CDR1 and CDR2 are LNHNV and YYDKDF (reference sequence). CDR3 in DNA: TGTGCCACCAGCAGAGATGTCTCGGGAGAGCAGTACTTC. Protein sequence: CATSRDVSGEQYF.

J is TRBJ1-5 and V is TRBV11-2; 7 bases agree with TRBD1. The CDR3 has 15 amino acids. V was clipped by 5 bases and J by 4 bases; unmatched bases: 8. Germline lookup yields CDR1 SGHAT and CDR2 FQNNGV. CDR3 protein: CASSLDRWSNQPQHF. Written as DNA, the CDR3 is TGTGCCAGCAGCCTGGACAGGTGGTCAAATCAGCCCCAGCATTTT. Full variable domain (rest looked up from reference TRBV11-2 and TRBJ1-5): EAGVAQSPRYKIIEKRQSVAFWCNPISGHATLYWYQQILGQGPKLLIQFQNNGVVDDSQLPKDRFSAERLKGVDSTLKIQPAKLEDSAVYLCASSLDRWSNQPQHFGDGTRLSIL.

The chain uses TRBV10-3 and TRBJ2-7; 9 bases agree with TRBD1. Trimming removed 7 bases from V and 7 bases from J; junction bases left unmatched: 11. The length of the CDR3 is 14 residues. Germline CDR1 reads ENHRY; CDR2 reads SYGVKD. The CDR3 is CAITEPDRGEEQYF. In DNA, the CDR3 is TGTGCCATCACAGAACCGGACAGGGGAGAAGAGCAGTACTTC.

V and J are TRBV6-1 and TRBJ1-1, with D unresolved. The CDR3 covers 14 residues. The germline V and J ends were trimmed by 6 bases and 7 bases, with 18 bases remaining between them. From germline, CDR1 is MNHNS and CDR2 SASEGT. The CDR3 coding sequence is TGTGCCAGCAGGGGGATAGCCAGTAAAAATGAAGCTTTCTTT. This sequence encodes CASRGIASKNEAFF.

The chain uses TRBV28 and TRBJ1-2; perhaps TRBD1 as D (5 bases). The V end was cut by 2 bases, the J end by 8 bases, with 9 bases between. Germline V gene sequence: CDR1 MDHEN, CDR2 SYDVKM. The CDR3 consists of 12 residues. The CDR3 DNA reads as TGTGCCAGCAGTTTAGCCAGGGACGGCTACACCTTC. Translated, it gives CASSLARDGYTF.

The chain carries TRBV9 and TRBJ1-2; D perhaps matches TRBD1 (6 bases). CDR1 is SGDLS and CDR2 is YYNGEE in the germline V gene. The CDR3 runs to 14 residues. V lost 3 bases and J 2 bases, leaving 11 bases between the germline ends. CDR3 nucleotides: TGTGCCAGCAGCGCGAGCGGGACAAACTATGGCTACACCTTC. This translates into CASSASGTNYGYTF.

The V call is TRBV11-2, the J call TRBJ2-7; 11 nucleotides align to TRBD2. CDR1 is SGHAT and CDR2 is FQNNGV in the germline V gene. The ends lost 5 bases at V and 1 base at J; junction bases unmatched: 4. The CDR3 contains 15 residues. In DNA form, the CDR3 reads TGTGCCAGCAGCACACTAGCGGGAGATTCCTACGAGCAGTACTTC. This codes for CASSTLAGDSYEQYF.